Described below is a single TCR beta chain sequence and its context. TCRdb keeps only in-frame clones here, not all; method: immunoSEQ multiplex PCR. The table includes some 320,000 clones, roughly nine tenths detected once. Assignment of participants to cohorts was predicated upon participant-reported clinical history. Cohort 3 donors counted as recovered after two negative PCRs, clearance, or resolved symptoms. The sample belongs to a study of blood T cell repertoires in COVID-19. With 4 bases clipped from V and 5 bases from J, the junction kept 11 bases outside the gene matches. The length of the CDR3 is 15 residues. Germline values: CDR1 GTSNPN, CDR2 SVGIG (reference sequence).

This sequence was found in a man aged 60 to 75 who had recovered from COVID-19. What was sequenced was PBMCs or T cells enriched from blood (not recorded which). The chain joins TRBV30 to TRBJ2-1, with 7 bases identical to TRBD1. The CDR3 region has the DNA TGTGCCTGGACCTACGGGACAGCAGGGAACAATGAGCAGTTCTTC. It encodes CAWTYGTAGNNEQFF.